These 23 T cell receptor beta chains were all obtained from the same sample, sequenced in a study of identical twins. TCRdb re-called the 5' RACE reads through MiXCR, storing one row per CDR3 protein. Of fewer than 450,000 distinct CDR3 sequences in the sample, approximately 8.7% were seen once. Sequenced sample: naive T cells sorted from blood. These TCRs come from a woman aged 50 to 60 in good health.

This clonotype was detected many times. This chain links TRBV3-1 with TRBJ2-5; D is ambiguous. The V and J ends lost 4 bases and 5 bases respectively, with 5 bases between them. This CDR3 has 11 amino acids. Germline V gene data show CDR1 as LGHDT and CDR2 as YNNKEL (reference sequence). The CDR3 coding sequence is TGTGCCAGCAGCCGTATTGAGACCCAGTACTTC. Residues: CASSRIETQYF.

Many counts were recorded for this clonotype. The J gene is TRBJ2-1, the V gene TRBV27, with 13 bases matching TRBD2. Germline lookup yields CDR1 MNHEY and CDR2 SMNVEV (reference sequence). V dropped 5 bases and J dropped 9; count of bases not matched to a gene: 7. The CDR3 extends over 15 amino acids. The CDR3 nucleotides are TGTGCCAGCAGTGGTGGACTAGCGGGAGTGGGTGAGCAGTTCTTC. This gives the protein CASSGGLAGVGEQFF.

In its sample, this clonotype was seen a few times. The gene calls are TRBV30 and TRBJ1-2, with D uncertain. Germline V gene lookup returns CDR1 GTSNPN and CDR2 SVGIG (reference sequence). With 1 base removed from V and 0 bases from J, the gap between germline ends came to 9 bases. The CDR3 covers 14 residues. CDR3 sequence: CAWSAPGSNYGYTF. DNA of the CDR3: TGTGCCTGGAGTGCGCCCGGATCTAACTATGGCTACACCTTC.

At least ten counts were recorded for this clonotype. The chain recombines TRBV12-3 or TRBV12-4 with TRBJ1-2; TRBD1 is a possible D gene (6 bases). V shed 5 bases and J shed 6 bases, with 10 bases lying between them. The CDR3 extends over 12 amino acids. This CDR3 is CASSHTGNGYTF. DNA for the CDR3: TGTGCCAGCAGTCATACAGGGAATGGCTACACCTTC.

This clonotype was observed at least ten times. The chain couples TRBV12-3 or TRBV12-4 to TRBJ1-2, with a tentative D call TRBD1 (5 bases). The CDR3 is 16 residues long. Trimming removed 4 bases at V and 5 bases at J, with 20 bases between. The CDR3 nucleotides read TGTGCCAGCAGTTCGGCTATCCGCGGGGGAGCGTATGGCTACACCTTC. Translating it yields CASSSAIRGGAYGYTF.

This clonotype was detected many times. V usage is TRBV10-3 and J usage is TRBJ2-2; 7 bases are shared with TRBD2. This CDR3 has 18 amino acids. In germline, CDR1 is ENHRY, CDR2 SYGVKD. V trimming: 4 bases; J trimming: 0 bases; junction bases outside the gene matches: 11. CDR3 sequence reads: CAISGTSSGAPNTGELFF. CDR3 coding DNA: TGTGCCATCAGTGGTACGTCTAGCGGAGCCCCGAACACCGGGGAGCTGTTTTTT.

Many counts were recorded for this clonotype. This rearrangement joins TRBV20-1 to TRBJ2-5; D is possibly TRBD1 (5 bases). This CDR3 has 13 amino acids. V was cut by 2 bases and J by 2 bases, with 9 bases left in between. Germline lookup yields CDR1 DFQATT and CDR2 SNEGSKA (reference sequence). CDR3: CSARQGWQETQYF. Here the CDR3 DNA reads TGCAGTGCTAGACAGGGATGGCAAGAGACCCAGTACTTC.

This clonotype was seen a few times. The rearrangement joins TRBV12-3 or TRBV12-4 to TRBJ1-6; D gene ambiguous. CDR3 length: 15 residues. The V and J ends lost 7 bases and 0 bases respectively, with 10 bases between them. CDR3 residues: CASTPRNSYNSPLHF. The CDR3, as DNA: TGTGCCAGCACCCCTCGGAACTCCTATAATTCACCCCTCCACTTT.

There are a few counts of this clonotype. The DNA of the CDR3 is TGTGCCAGCAGCTTAGTCGGGGGACAGGGAGATGGCTACACCTTC. Protein product: CASSLVGGQGDGYTF. The V and J genes are TRBV7-2 and TRBJ1-2; 9 bases are shared with TRBD1. CDR1 and CDR2 from the germline V gene are SGHTA and FQGNSA. V trimming: 1 base; J trimming: 6 bases; junction bases outside the gene matches: 6. This CDR3 is built from 15 residues.

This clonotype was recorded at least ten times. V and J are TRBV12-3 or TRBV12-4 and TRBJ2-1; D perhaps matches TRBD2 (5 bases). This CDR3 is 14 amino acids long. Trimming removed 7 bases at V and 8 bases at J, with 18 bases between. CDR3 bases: TGTGCCAGCACCGTCGGGCTAGCCCCCGATGAGCAGTTCTTC. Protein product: CASTVGLAPDEQFF.

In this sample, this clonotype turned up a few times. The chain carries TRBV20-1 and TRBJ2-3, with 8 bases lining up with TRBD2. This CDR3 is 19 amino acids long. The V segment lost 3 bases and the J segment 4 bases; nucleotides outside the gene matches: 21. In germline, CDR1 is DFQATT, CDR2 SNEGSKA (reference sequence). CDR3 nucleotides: TGCAGTGCTAGCCCCTCGGGCTTACTAGCGGTTCTCAAGGCAGATACGCAGTATTTT. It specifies CSASPSGLLAVLKADTQYF.

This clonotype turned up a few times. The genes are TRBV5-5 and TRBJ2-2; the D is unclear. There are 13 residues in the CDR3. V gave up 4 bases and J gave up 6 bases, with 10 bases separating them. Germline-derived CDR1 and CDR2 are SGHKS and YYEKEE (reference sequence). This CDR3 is CASSREYPGELFF. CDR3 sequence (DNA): TGTGCCAGCAGCAGGGAATACCCCGGGGAGCTGTTTTTT. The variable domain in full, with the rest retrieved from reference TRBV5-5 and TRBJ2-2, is DAGVTQSPTHLIKTRGQQVTLRCSPISGHKSVSWYQQVLGQGPQFIFQYYEKEERGRGNFPDRFSARQFPNYSSELNVNALLLGDSALYLCASSREYPGELFFGEGSRLTVL.

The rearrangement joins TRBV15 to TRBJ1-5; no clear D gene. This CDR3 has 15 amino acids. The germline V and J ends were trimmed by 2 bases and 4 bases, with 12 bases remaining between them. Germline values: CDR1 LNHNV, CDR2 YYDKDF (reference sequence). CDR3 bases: TGTGCCACCAGCAGATCCGGACTGCTAAATCAGCCCCAGCATTTT. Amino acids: CATSRSGLLNQPQHF. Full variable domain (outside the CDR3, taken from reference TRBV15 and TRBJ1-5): DAMVIQNPRYQVTQFGKPVTLSCSQTLNHNVMYWYQQKSSQAPKLLFHYYDKDFNNEADTPDNFQSRRPNTSFCFLDIRSPGLGDTAMYLCATSRSGLLNQPQHFGDGTRLSIL.

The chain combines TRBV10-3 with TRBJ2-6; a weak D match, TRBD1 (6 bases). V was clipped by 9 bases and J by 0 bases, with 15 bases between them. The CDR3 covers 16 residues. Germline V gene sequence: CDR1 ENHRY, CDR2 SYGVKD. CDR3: CAIKDSPSSGANVLTF. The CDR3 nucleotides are TGTGCCATAAAGGACAGCCCAAGCTCTGGGGCCAACGTCCTGACTTTC.

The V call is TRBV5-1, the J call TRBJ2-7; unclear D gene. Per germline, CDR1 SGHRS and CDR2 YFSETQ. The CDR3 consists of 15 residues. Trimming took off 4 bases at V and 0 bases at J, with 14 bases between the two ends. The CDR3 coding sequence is TGCGCCAGCAGCCGGGCAGACCTAAGCTCCTACGAGCAGTACTTC. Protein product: CASSRADLSSYEQYF.

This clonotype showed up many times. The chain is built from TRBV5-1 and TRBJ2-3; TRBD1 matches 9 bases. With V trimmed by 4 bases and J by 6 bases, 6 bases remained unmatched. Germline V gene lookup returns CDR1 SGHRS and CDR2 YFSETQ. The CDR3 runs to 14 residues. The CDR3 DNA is TGCGCCAGCAGCCTCATTACAGGGGGCGATACGCAGTATTTT. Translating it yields CASSLITGGDTQYF. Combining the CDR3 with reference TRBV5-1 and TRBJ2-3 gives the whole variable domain KAGVTQTPRYLIKTRGQQVTLSCSPISGHRSVSWYQQTPGQGLQFLFEYFSETQRNKGNFPGRFSGRQFSNSRSEMNVSTLELGDSALYLCASSLITGGDTQYFGPGTRLTVL.

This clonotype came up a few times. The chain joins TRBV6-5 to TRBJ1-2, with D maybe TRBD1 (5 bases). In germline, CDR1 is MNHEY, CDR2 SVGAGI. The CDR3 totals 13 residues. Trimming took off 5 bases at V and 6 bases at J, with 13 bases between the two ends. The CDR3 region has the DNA TGTGCCAGCAGTAGGCCGCCGGGACATGGCTACACCTTC. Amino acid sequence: CASSRPPGHGYTF.

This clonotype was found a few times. The CDR3 region is CASSDGGYGYTF. The CDR3 coding sequence is TGTGCCAGCAGTGACGGAGGTTATGGCTACACCTTC. The chain couples TRBV6-4 to TRBJ1-2; no reliable D call. Per germline, CDR1 MRHNA and CDR2 SNTAGT. The CDR3 spans 12 residues. V dropped 2 bases and J dropped 5 bases, with 6 bases sitting between them.

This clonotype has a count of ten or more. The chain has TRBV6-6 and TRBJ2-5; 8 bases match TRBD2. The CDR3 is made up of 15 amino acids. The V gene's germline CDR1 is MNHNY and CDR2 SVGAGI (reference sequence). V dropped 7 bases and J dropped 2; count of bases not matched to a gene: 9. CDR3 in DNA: TGTGCCAGCACCCTGACTAGCGAGGTTCAAGAGACCCAGTACTTC. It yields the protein CASTLTSEVQETQYF.

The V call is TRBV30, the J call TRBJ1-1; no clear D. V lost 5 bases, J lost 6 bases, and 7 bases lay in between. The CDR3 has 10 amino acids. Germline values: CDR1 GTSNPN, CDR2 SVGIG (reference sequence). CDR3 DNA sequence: TGTGCCTGGGTCGGGGCTGAAGCTTTCTTT. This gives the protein CAWVGAEAFF.

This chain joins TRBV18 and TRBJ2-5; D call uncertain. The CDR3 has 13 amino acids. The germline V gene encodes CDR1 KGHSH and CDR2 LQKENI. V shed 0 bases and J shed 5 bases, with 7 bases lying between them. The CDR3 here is CASSPPVTETQYF. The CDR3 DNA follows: TGTGCCAGCTCACCACCGGTCACGGAGACCCAGTACTTC. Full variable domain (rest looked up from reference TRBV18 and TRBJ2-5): NAGVMQNPRHLVRRRGQEARLRCSPMKGHSHVYWYRQLPEEGLKFMVYLQKENIIDESGMPKERFSAEFPKEGPSILRIQQVVRGDSAAYFCASSPPVTETQYFGPGTRLLVL.

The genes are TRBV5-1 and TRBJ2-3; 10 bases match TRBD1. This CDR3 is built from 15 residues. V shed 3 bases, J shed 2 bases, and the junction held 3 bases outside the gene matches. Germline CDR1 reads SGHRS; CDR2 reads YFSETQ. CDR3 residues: CASSYRQGATDTQYF. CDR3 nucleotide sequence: TGCGCCAGCAGCTACCGACAGGGGGCCACAGATACGCAGTATTTT.

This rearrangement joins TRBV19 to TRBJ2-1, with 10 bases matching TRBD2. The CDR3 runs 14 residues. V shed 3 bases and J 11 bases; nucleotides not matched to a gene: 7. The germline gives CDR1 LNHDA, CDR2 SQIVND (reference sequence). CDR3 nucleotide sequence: TGTGCCAGTAGTATCGGTCTAGCGGGAGACAAGCAGTTCTTC. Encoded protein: CASSIGLAGDKQFF.